This T cell receptor (beta chain) was recovered during a study of shared T cell receptors in the human thymus. The V gene's germline CDR1 is GTSNPN and CDR2 SVGIG (reference sequence). The CDR3 has 14 residues. The V gene lost 3 bases and the J gene lost 1 base, with 10 bases spanning the gap. Data came from immunoSEQ multiplex PCR; TCRdb stores just in-frame clones and leaves some out. The sample has hundreds of thousands of clones, about 89% seen once; the top ten hold 0.0094%. These same data were also listed under a study on human thymus T cells. That work contributes: From resections taken during corrective heart surgery, the thymus tissue was obtained. V and J gene usage appeared biased in thymic and blood repertoires.

The sequencing input was thymocytes. The chain has TRBV30 and TRBJ1-3; the D is unclear. This clonotype was sampled from a boy under two years old with a congenital heart defect. The CDR3, as DNA: TGTGCCTGGAGAAACAGAGAATCTGGAAACACCATATATTTT. Residues: CAWRNRESGNTIYF.